This entry lists 24 T cell receptor beta chains sequenced from one sample in a study of cytomegalovirus exposure and HLA in healthy donors. The PCR made use of 60 Vbeta and 13 Jbeta primers. This table comes from immunoSEQ multiplex PCR, and its TCRdb copy is limited to in-frame clones, with some not included. Altogether 130,000 to 150,000 clones are present, roughly four fifths being singletons, with the ten largest covering around 4.1%. Input material: PBMCs. All receptors come from a middle-aged man in good health and CMV-seropositive.

This clone has more than one count but fewer than ten. This chain uses TRBV29-1 with TRBJ2-1; 11 positions agree with TRBD2. Trimming took 7 bases from V and 6 from J; bases not matched to a gene: 8. Germline-derived CDR1 and CDR2 are SQVTM and ANQGSEA. The CDR3 length is 14 residues. The CDR3 DNA reads as TGCAGCGGGAATAGCGGGAGGGCCGTCAATGAGCAGTTCTTC. It specifies CSGNSGRAVNEQFF.

The sample holds many counts of this clone. Different DNA sequences within this sample yield the same CDR3. V gene TRBV29-1 combines with J gene TRBJ2-7; a weak D match, TRBD1 (6 bases). The CDR3 loop spans 12 amino acids. Trimming cost V 4 bases and J 2 bases, with 9 bases left between them. From germline, CDR1 is SQVTM and CDR2 ANQGSEA. This CDR3 is CSVASGAYEQYF. CDR3 DNA: TGCAGCGTTGCCTCAGGGGCCTACGAGCAGTACTTC.

The chain combines TRBV7-9 with TRBJ1-3, with D possibly matching TRBD1 (5 bases). The CDR3 totals 14 residues. V was trimmed by 1 base and J by 4 bases, leaving 8 bases between them. Germline CDR1 SEHNR, CDR2 FQNEAQ (reference sequence). The CDR3 loop is CASSLGGDGNTIYF. CDR3 DNA: TGTGCCAGCAGCTTAGGGGGGGACGGAAACACCATATATTTT. The variable domain in full, with the rest retrieved from reference TRBV7-9 and TRBJ1-3, is DTGVSQNPRHKITKRGQNVTFRCDPISEHNRLYWYRQTLGQGPEFLTYFQNEAQLEKSRLLSDRFSAERPKGSFSTLEIQRTEQGDSAMYLCASSLGGDGNTIYFGEGSWLTVV.

Turning to this clone: One end of the junction does not line up with germline, which may come from a read error. This rearrangement joins TRBV20-1 to TRBJ1-2, with D unresolved. The CDR3 runs to 11 residues. From germline, CDR1 is DFQATT and CDR2 SNEGSKA (reference sequence). DNA of the CDR3: TGCAGTGCAAACGGTCTGCGGCGGTTTCCCTTC. Its translation is CSANGLRRFPF.

The CDR3 DNA is TGCGCCAGCAGTGAGCCCGTCGACAGGGAAGGGGACGAGCAGTACTTC. Residues: CASSEPVDREGDEQYF. This chain links TRBV10-1 with TRBJ2-7; 7 bases align to TRBD1. V lost 2 bases and J lost 5; bases outside the gene matches: 12. Germline V CDR1 and CDR2: WNHNN, SYGVQD (reference sequence). The CDR3 covers 16 residues.

The CDR3 reads CASSSPTAGAYEQYF. Written as DNA, the CDR3 is TGTGCCAGCAGCTCCCCCACGGCAGGGGCCTACGAGCAGTACTTC. V is TRBV5-4 and J is TRBJ2-5, with TRBD1 as a possible D gene (6 bases). The J call may be mistaken, given a closer DNA end match to TRBJ2-7. The CDR3 totals 15 residues. The germline CDR1 and CDR2 sequences are SGHNT and YYREEE (reference sequence).

The rearrangement links TRBV27 to TRBJ1-2; D possibly corresponds to TRBD1 (5 bases). Germline V CDR1 and CDR2: MNHEY, SMNVEV (reference sequence). V lost 4 bases and J 2 bases, leaving 14 bases between the germline ends. This CDR3 has 15 amino acids. The DNA of the CDR3 is TGTGCCAGCAGTTGGGCGGGCGGGGGAAACTATGGCTACACCTTC. Amino acids: CASSWAGGGNYGYTF.

This chain joins TRBV5-1 and TRBJ2-6; 8 bases are a match to TRBD1. The trim removed 5 bases at V and 4 bases at J, leaving 8 bases unmatched. The CDR3 sequence is 16 residues long. Per germline, CDR1 SGHRS and CDR2 YFSETQ. This CDR3 reads CASRPGQVAGANVLTF. CDR3 DNA: TGCGCCAGCAGACCGGGACAGGTAGCCGGGGCCAACGTCCTGACTTTC.

The gene calls are TRBV2 and TRBJ2-1, with 8 bases that match TRBD2. CDR1 and CDR2 (germline): SNHLY, FYNNEI. There are 13 residues in the CDR3. The junction had 2 bases not matched to a gene; V was cut back by 10 bases and J by 0 bases. The CDR3 region has the DNA TGTGCCACAGCGGGAGACTCCTACAATGAGCAGTTCTTC. It codes for CATAGDSYNEQFF.

The gene calls are TRBV7-6 and TRBJ1-5; TRBD1 matches 7 bases. With V trimmed by 5 bases and J by 4 bases, 8 bases remained unmatched. The CDR3 has 15 amino acids. Germline V lookup: CDR1 SGHVS, CDR2 FNYEAQ. The CDR3 sequence: CASSQRQGINQPQHF. CDR3 DNA sequence: TGTGCCAGCAGCCAACGACAGGGTATTAATCAGCCCCAGCATTTT. Full variable domain (missing parts from reference TRBV7-6 and TRBJ1-5): GAGVSQSPRYKVTKRGQDVALRCDPISGHVSLYWYRQALGQGPEFLTYFNYEAQQDKSGLPNDRFSAERPEGSISTLTIQRTEQRDSAMYRCASSQRQGINQPQHFGDGTRLSIL.

This chain uses TRBV18 with TRBJ1-1, with no clear D. Germline CDR1 reads KGHSH; CDR2 reads LQKENI. V was trimmed by 3 bases and J by 1 base, leaving 9 bases between them. There are 14 residues in the CDR3. CDR3 sequence: CASSPREANTEAFF. For the CDR3, the DNA is TGTGCCAGCTCACCGAGAGAAGCGAACACTGAAGCTTTCTTT. The full variable domain, its missing parts supplied by reference TRBV18 and TRBJ1-1, is NAGVMQNPRHLVRRRGQEARLRCSPMKGHSHVYWYRQLPEEGLKFMVYLQKENIIDESGMPKERFSAEFPKEGPSILRIQQVVRGDSAAYFCASSPREANTEAFFGQGTRLTVV.

The V gene is TRBV5-1, the J gene TRBJ1-2, with TRBD1 identical over 7 bases. This CDR3 region has 16 residues. J was trimmed by 6 bases and V by 4 bases; bases with no gene match: 15. CDR1 and CDR2 from the germline V gene are SGHRS and YFSETQ. The CDR3 sequence: CASSPNTGASKDGYTF. The CDR3 DNA sequence: TGCGCCAGCAGCCCTAACACAGGGGCAAGTAAGGATGGCTACACCTTC.

The J gene is TRBJ2-1, the V gene TRBV7-9; 11 bases fit TRBD2. The germline V gene encodes CDR1 SEHNR and CDR2 FQNEAQ (reference sequence). This CDR3 has 18 amino acids. V lost 3 bases to trimming and J lost 5 bases; unmatched junction nucleotides: 12. The CDR3 reads CASSLFVFSGREDNEQFF. The CDR3 DNA reads as TGTGCCAGCAGCTTGTTTGTATTTAGCGGGAGGGAGGACAATGAGCAGTTCTTC.

This clone was counted only a few times. The genes are TRBV9 and TRBJ2-5, with TRBD2 as a possible D gene (5 bases). The ends were cut back, 3 bases at V and 3 bases at J, with 12 bases in the middle. In germline, CDR1 is SGDLS, CDR2 YYNGEE. This CDR3 is built from 14 residues. The CDR3 loop is CASSAGGMKETQYF. The CDR3 DNA reads TGTGCCAGCAGCGCCGGAGGTATGAAAGAGACCCAGTACTTC.

The chain employs TRBV18 and TRBJ1-1, with TRBD1 matching over 8 bases. V shed 0 bases and J 1 base; nucleotides not matched to a gene: 4. The CDR3 is made up of 16 amino acids. Germline V gene lookup returns CDR1 KGHSH and CDR2 LQKENI. The CDR3 region has the DNA TGTGCCAGCTCACCACCGGCAGGGGGCGGGAACACTGAAGCTTTCTTT. It codes for CASSPPAGGGNTEAFF.

V gene TRBV2 combines with J gene TRBJ1-6, with D possibly matching TRBD1 (6 bases). Germline CDR1 reads SNHLY; CDR2 reads FYNNEI. This CDR3 is built from 19 residues. The ends were cut back, 6 bases at V and 3 bases at J, with 24 bases in the middle. The CDR3 spells CASSRRDPTGISYNSPLHF. CDR3 coding DNA: TGTGCCAGCAGCCGACGGGACCCAACAGGGATCAGCTATAATTCACCCCTCCACTTT.

This clone showed up just once. The rearrangement joins TRBV15 to TRBJ1-3; D is uncertain. Germline CDR1 LNHNV, CDR2 YYDKDF (reference sequence). The CDR3 contains 15 residues. V dropped 0 bases and J dropped 4 bases, with 10 bases sitting between them. The CDR3 DNA follows: TGTGCCACCAGCAGAGATACGGTTATCGGAAACACCATATATTTT. It yields the protein CATSRDTVIGNTIYF.

J is TRBJ1-2 and V is TRBV7-9; D is possibly TRBD1 (6 bases). Germline-derived CDR1 and CDR2 are SEHNR and FQNEAQ (reference sequence). The CDR3 spans 17 residues. The V gene lost 0 bases and the J gene lost 2 bases, with 16 bases spanning the gap. The CDR3 here is CASSLAGRDIMNYGYTF. The DNA of the CDR3 is TGTGCCAGCAGCTTAGCGGGCCGGGACATTATGAACTATGGCTACACCTTC.

Here the CDR3 DNA reads TGTGCCAGCAGTAGCAGGGAACGTCAGCCCCAGCATTTT. Translation gives CASSSRERQPQHF. The gene calls are TRBV6-5 and TRBJ1-5; TRBD1 is a possible D gene (5 bases). The germline V gene encodes CDR1 MNHEY and CDR2 SVGAGI. This CDR3 is 13 amino acids long. V lost 5 bases and J lost 6, with 11 bases in between.

In regard to this clone: Sequence at one end of the junction differs from germline and may be a read error. This chain uses TRBV7-7 with TRBJ2-5; TRBD2 is a possible D gene (7 bases). The CDR3 is 13 residues long. The germline CDR1 and CDR2 sequences are SSHAT and FNYEAQ (reference sequence). CDR3 residues: CASSYGGAETQYF. For the CDR3, the DNA is TGTGCTAGCAGCTATGGGGGGGCCGAGACCCAGTACTTC.

The chain employs TRBV13 and TRBJ1-1; a possible D gene is TRBD1 (5 bases). With 5 bases removed from V and 5 bases from J, the gap between germline ends came to 12 bases. Germline V gives CDR1 PRHDT, CDR2 FYEKMQ (reference sequence). CDR3 length: 13 amino acids. For the CDR3, the DNA is TGTGCCAGCAGCGTTAGGGGTCGGACTGAAGCTTTCTTT. Residues: CASSVRGRTEAFF.

This rearrangement joins TRBV4-1 to TRBJ2-7; 9 bases are shared with TRBD1. The CDR3 extends over 16 amino acids. V shed 5 bases, J shed 1 base, and the junction held 9 bases outside the gene matches. Germline CDR1 is MGHRA and CDR2 is YSYEKL. The CDR3 nucleotides are TGCGCCAGCAGCACTCCGACAGGGGGGGTTTCCTACGAGCAGTACTTC. Its protein is CASSTPTGGVSYEQYF.

J is TRBJ2-7 and V is TRBV6-1, with 7 positions matching TRBD2. CDR1 and CDR2 from the germline V gene are MNHNS and SASEGT. Trimming removed 6 bases from V and 4 bases from J; junction bases left unmatched: 6. This CDR3 spans 13 amino acids. The CDR3 region has the DNA TGTGCCAGCAGGCGGCGGGAGCGTTACGAGCAGTACTTC. As protein: CASRRRERYEQYF.

The chain combines TRBV6-5 with TRBJ2-3, with 7 nucleotides matching TRBD1. The V gene's germline CDR1 is MNHEY and CDR2 SVGAGI. Germline trimming cut 7 bases from V and 5 bases from J; bases unmatched to any gene: 6. The CDR3 has 13 amino acids. Here the CDR3 reads CASNSYRGDTQYF. CDR3 bases: TGTGCCAGCAACTCTTACAGGGGAGATACGCAGTATTTT.